These 15 T cell receptor beta chains were all obtained from the same sample, sequenced in a study of cytomegalovirus exposure and HLA in healthy donors. PCR was performed using 60 Vbeta and 13 Jbeta primers. Profiling relied on immunoSEQ multiplex PCR, and the TCRdb table lists in-frame clones only, not all of them. There are 200,000 to 250,000 clones in the sample; 85% to 90% occur only once, and over 1% lies in the top ten. Material for sequencing was PBMCs. The receptors come from a human donor in good health.

The chain carries TRBV29-1 and TRBJ2-7; D is undetermined. Trimming pared 4 bases from V and 0 bases from J, leaving 10 bases between. The germline V gene has CDR1 SQVTM and CDR2 ANQGSEA. CDR3 size: 13 residues. This CDR3 is CSVGGKSSYEQYF. Here the CDR3 DNA reads TGCAGCGTTGGAGGCAAGAGCTCCTACGAGCAGTACTTC.

This clone occurred once. Written as DNA, the CDR3 is TGTGCCAGCAGCCAGGACAGGAAAAACATTCAGTACTTC. Translated, it gives CASSQDRKNIQYF. The rearrangement joins TRBV7-2 to TRBJ2-4; 7 nucleotides agree with TRBD1. This CDR3 comprises 13 residues. CDR1 is SGHTA and CDR2 is FQGNSA in the germline V gene. J gave up 4 bases and V 5 bases, and 2 bases lay outside the gene matches.

The chain has TRBV7-6 and TRBJ2-1; 7 positions match TRBD2. Germline V gene lookup returns CDR1 SGHVS and CDR2 FNYEAQ. There are 17 residues in the CDR3. The ends lost 8 bases at V and 2 bases at J; junction bases unmatched: 15. The CDR3 coding sequence is TGTGCCAGCTCCTCGTGGGGGGGAGCACTAACCTACAATGAGCAGTTCTTC. Translated: CASSSWGGALTYNEQFF.

This sequence joins TRBV27 and TRBJ2-7; the match to TRBD2 covers 13 bases. This CDR3 contains 15 residues. Germline V gene sequence: CDR1 MNHEY, CDR2 SMNVEV (reference sequence). With 2 bases clipped from V and 6 bases from J, the junction kept 4 bases outside the gene matches. The CDR3 protein is CASSLAGLAGAEQYF. The CDR3 DNA reads TGTGCCAGCAGTTTAGCCGGACTAGCGGGAGCCGAGCAGTACTTC.

CDR3 region: CTTGQGFYEQYF. The CDR3 region has the DNA TGTACCACCGGACAGGGTTTTTACGAGCAGTACTTC. The chain carries TRBV27 and TRBJ2-7; 8 positions match TRBD1. The germline gives CDR1 MNHEY, CDR2 SMNVEV (reference sequence). The CDR3 extends over 12 amino acids.

This sequence joins TRBV7-9 and TRBJ1-4; D gene unclear. Germline V gene lookup returns CDR1 SEHNR and CDR2 FQNEAQ (reference sequence). The CDR3 runs 13 residues. The V gene lost 2 bases and the J gene lost 5 bases, with 6 bases spanning the gap. DNA of the CDR3: TGTGCCAGCAGCTTAACCGGGAATGAAAAACTGTTTTTT. As protein: CASSLTGNEKLFF.

The V call is TRBV2, the J call TRBJ1-2, with unresolved D. V was shortened by 2 bases and J by 9 bases, with 16 bases between the two germline ends. CDR1 SNHLY and CDR2 FYNNEI come from the germline V gene. The CDR3 has 14 amino acids. The CDR3 loop is CASSEREGIISYTF. The DNA for the CDR3 is TGTGCCAGCAGTGAAAGGGAGGGCATTATTAGCTACACCTTC.

The V gene is TRBV5-4, the J gene TRBJ2-1; 8 bases are a match to TRBD2. Per the germline V gene, CDR1 is SGHNT and CDR2 is YYREEE (reference sequence). The CDR3 length is 17 residues. V dropped 3 bases and J dropped 0; count of bases not matched to a gene: 8. The CDR3 sequence is CASSSLGGTSSYNEQFF. CDR3 in DNA: TGTGCCAGCAGCTCATTGGGTGGGACTAGCTCCTACAATGAGCAGTTCTTC.

This sequence joins TRBV28 and TRBJ2-1, with TRBD2 matching over 8 bases. Germline CDR1 and CDR2: MDHEN and SYDVKM. CDR3 length equals 12 residues. Trimming at V came to 7 bases and at J to 9 bases, leaving 5 bases not matched to a gene. The CDR3: CASTWTSTEQFF. The CDR3 nucleotides are TGTGCCAGCACCTGGACTAGCACTGAGCAGTTCTTC.

The chain links TRBV2 to TRBJ2-7; 9 bases match TRBD2. The J segment lost 2 bases and the V segment lost 7 bases, leaving 15 bases of the junction unmatched. CDR1 SNHLY and CDR2 FYNNEI come from the germline V gene. The CDR3 spans 17 residues. The CDR3 coding sequence is TGTGCCAGCATAAAGAATTCGTGGCTAGCGGGACCCTACGAGCAGTACTTC. Protein product: CASIKNSWLAGPYEQYF.

V gene TRBV18 combines with J gene TRBJ1-2; D gene ambiguous. The CDR3 is 15 residues long. Trimming took off 3 bases at V and 3 bases at J, with 14 bases between the two ends. Germline-derived CDR1 and CDR2 are KGHSH and LQKENI. CDR3 loop: CASSPVSTPDYGYTF. The DNA of the CDR3 is TGTGCCAGCTCACCCGTATCGACTCCGGACTATGGCTACACCTTC.

V is TRBV27 and J is TRBJ1-5; 11 bases match TRBD1. Germline V gene sequence: CDR1 MNHEY, CDR2 SMNVEV (reference sequence). V lost 5 bases and J lost 4; bases outside the gene matches: 7. This CDR3 contains 16 residues. The DNA of the CDR3 is TGTGCCAGCAGTCGGACAGGGGGCACCCGAAATCAGCCCCAGCATTTT. Amino acid sequence: CASSRTGGTRNQPQHF.

A single count supports this clone. The genes are TRBV30 and TRBJ2-3; possible D gene TRBD2, 6 bases. This CDR3 has 11 residues. CDR1 is GTSNPN and CDR2 is SVGIG in the germline V gene (reference sequence). Trimming took 4 bases from V and 4 from J, leaving 6 bases between them. CDR3 residues: CAWTSADTQYF. The CDR3 nucleotides are TGTGCCTGGACTAGCGCAGATACGCAGTATTTT.

This chain uses TRBV5-6 with TRBJ1-5, with TRBD1 identical over 8 bases. The CDR3 runs 19 residues. Trimming cost V 1 base and J 5 bases; bases outside gene matches: 17. The germline gives CDR1 SGHDT, CDR2 YYEEEE. In DNA, the CDR3 is TGTGCCAGCAGCTTGATGGTGCTCCGGGACAGGCTCGGCCATCAGCCCCAGCATTTT. Translated: CASSLMVLRDRLGHQPQHF. Complete variable domain (other parts from reference TRBV5-6 and TRBJ1-5): DAGVTQSPTHLIKTRGQQVTLRCSPKSGHDTVSWYQQALGQGPQFIFQYYEEEERQRGNFPDRFSGHQFPNYSSELNVNALLLGDSALYLCASSLMVLRDRLGHQPQHFGDGTRLSIL.

The chain links TRBV28 to TRBJ1-5, with TRBD1 matching 8 bases. The CDR3 is 15 residues long. Germline V gene lookup returns CDR1 MDHEN and CDR2 SYDVKM. J lost 3 bases, V lost 8 bases, and 9 bases had no gene match. The chain's CDR3 is CASLRDRRSNQPQHF. CDR3 DNA sequence: TGTGCCAGCCTCCGGGACAGGCGATCCAATCAGCCCCAGCATTTT.